The 11 T cell receptor beta chains below come from one sample, sequenced in a study of cytomegalovirus exposure and HLA in healthy donors. The PCR had 60 Vbeta and 13 Jbeta primers. Assay used: immunoSEQ multiplex PCR; TCRdb lists only in-frame clones, some missing. The profile shows tens of thousands of clones, 76% of them singletons. The sequenced sample consisted of PBMCs. These receptors came from a woman between 25 and 40 years old in good health and CMV-seropositive.

The chain employs TRBV2 and TRBJ1-5; 7 bases align to TRBD1. Germline V gene data show CDR1 as SNHLY and CDR2 as FYNNEI. This CDR3 is built from 14 residues. The J segment lost 4 bases and the V segment lost 7 bases, leaving 7 bases of the junction unmatched. The CDR3 protein is CASKEGAVNQPQHF. The CDR3 DNA is TGTGCCAGCAAGGAGGGGGCTGTTAATCAGCCCCAGCATTTT.

This rearrangement joins TRBV6-1 to TRBJ2-5, with D perhaps TRBD2 (6 bases). The V end lost 3 bases, the J end lost 5 bases, and 13 bases lay between the germline ends. Germline V gene sequence: CDR1 MNHNS, CDR2 SASEGT. The CDR3 extends over 14 amino acids. CDR3 sequence: CASSDQEGRETQYF. The CDR3 DNA reads TGTGCCAGCAGTGATCAGGAGGGCCGGGAGACCCAGTACTTC.

The rearrangement joins TRBV30 to TRBJ1-6; D remains unclear. Trimming stripped 3 bases from V and 6 bases from J, with 9 bases between. This CDR3 contains 13 residues. The V gene's germline CDR1 is GTSNPN and CDR2 SVGIG (reference sequence). The CDR3 region is CAWRARPNSPLHF. CDR3 in DNA: TGTGCCTGGAGGGCGAGGCCTAATTCACCCCTCCACTTT.

The V call is TRBV9, the J call TRBJ2-5; 7 bases map to TRBD2. Germline V gives CDR1 SGDLS, CDR2 YYNGEE. The J segment lost 3 bases and the V segment lost 2 bases, leaving 7 bases of the junction unmatched. CDR3 size: 15 residues. This CDR3 reads CASSVGLQTKETQYF. The CDR3 DNA reads as TGTGCCAGCAGCGTGGGACTACAGACTAAAGAGACCCAGTACTTC.

CDR3 region: CASSVPLRQYLNTEAFF. CDR3 DNA: TGTGCCAGCAGCGTACCCCTCCGACAGTACTTGAACACTGAAGCTTTCTTT. The chain uses TRBV9 and TRBJ1-1, with a tentative D call TRBD1 (5 bases). Per the germline V gene, CDR1 is SGDLS and CDR2 is YYNGEE. CDR3 length: 17 amino acids. The V end lost 1 base, the J end lost 0 bases, and 16 bases lay between the germline ends.

This clone occurred a few times. V is TRBV30 and J is TRBJ2-7; 7 bases agree with TRBD2. V lost 3 bases and J lost 5; bases outside the gene matches: 10. The germline V gene has CDR1 GTSNPN and CDR2 SVGIG (reference sequence). This CDR3 is built from 14 residues. CDR3 in amino acids: CAWRRGGRGNEQYF. The CDR3 DNA is TGTGCCTGGAGGCGAGGCGGGAGAGGGAACGAGCAGTACTTC. The variable domain in full, completed from reference TRBV30 and TRBJ2-7, reads SQTIHQWPATLVQPVGSPLSLECTVEGTSNPNLYWYRQAAGRGLQLLFYSVGIGQISSEVPQNLSASRPQDRQFILSSKKLLLSDSGFYLCAWRRGGRGNEQYFGPGTRLTVT.

The V gene is TRBV15, the J gene TRBJ2-1; TRBD2 matches 8 bases. With 2 bases clipped from V and 6 bases from J, the junction kept 12 bases outside the gene matches. In germline, CDR1 is LNHNV, CDR2 YYDKDF (reference sequence). This CDR3 comprises 17 residues. For the CDR3, the DNA is TGTGCCACCAGCAGAACGGGGGGGTCCCTTTCAGGCAATGAGCAGTTCTTC. It encodes CATSRTGGSLSGNEQFF.

The chain couples TRBV5-6 to TRBJ1-2; D unresolved. In germline, CDR1 is SGHDT, CDR2 YYEEEE. The V and J ends lost 2 bases and 4 bases respectively, with 6 bases between them. The CDR3 runs 12 residues. Written as DNA, the CDR3 is TGTGCCAGCAGCTTTGCAGTCTATGGCTACACCTTC. Its protein is CASSFAVYGYTF.

V usage is TRBV30 and J usage is TRBJ2-7; TRBD1 is a possible D gene (6 bases). V was cut by 4 bases and J by 6 bases, with 10 bases left in between. The germline V gene encodes CDR1 GTSNPN and CDR2 SVGIG (reference sequence). This CDR3 contains 11 residues. The chain's CDR3 is CAWIRGGEQYF. The CDR3 DNA follows: TGTGCCTGGATACGAGGGGGCGAGCAGTACTTC.

This clone was observed once. The chain carries TRBV7-9 and TRBJ2-5; D unclear. With 5 bases removed from V and 5 bases from J, the gap between germline ends came to 6 bases. The CDR3 covers 11 residues. Germline V gives CDR1 SEHNR, CDR2 FQNEAQ (reference sequence). The DNA of the CDR3 is TGTGCCAGCAGCCCCTATGAGACCCAGTACTTC. This gives the protein CASSPYETQYF.

This chain connects TRBV5-1 to TRBJ2-4; TRBD2 matches at 11 bases. The V and J ends lost 0 bases and 0 bases, in that order; junction bases with no gene match: 8. Germline V lookup: CDR1 SGHRS, CDR2 YFSETQ. This CDR3 contains 19 residues. CDR3 region: CASSLVGSGGDLAKNIQYF. The CDR3 DNA follows: TGCGCCAGCAGCTTGGTTGGTAGCGGGGGGGACCTAGCCAAAAACATTCAGTACTTC.